Shown below are 32 T cell receptor beta chains from a single sample sequenced in a study of shared clonotypes between healthy human individuals. Naivety among CD8 cells was defined by CD45RO negativity and positive CCR7 selection, thereby excluding terminally differentiated effector memory CD45RA+ cells. Data came from immunoSEQ multiplex PCR; TCRdb stores just in-frame clones and leaves some out. In the table there are about 1.9 million clones, over 85% of which are singletons. Material for sequencing was naive CD8+ T cells from PBMCs. The receptor set was obtained from a man younger than 35 in good health. Some clones in this sample may be carry-over from other donors' samples.

The chain recombines TRBV12-5 with TRBJ2-1; D gene ambiguous. Germline V CDR1 and CDR2: LGHNT, FRNRAP. This CDR3 comprises 12 residues. The V and J ends lost 1 base and 7 bases respectively, with 5 bases between them. The CDR3 DNA sequence: TGTGCTAGTGGTTTGGGGCCTAATGAGCAGTTCTTC. It translates to CASGLGPNEQFF.

The genes are TRBV19 and TRBJ2-1, with D possibly matching TRBD1 (6 bases). The CDR3 totals 15 residues. The ends were cut back, 1 base at V and 7 bases at J, with 14 bases in the middle. Germline V gene lookup returns CDR1 LNHDA and CDR2 SQIVND (reference sequence). CDR3 bases: TGTGCCAGTAGTATAGGTTTGGGCAGGGGAAATGAGCAGTTCTTC. Protein product: CASSIGLGRGNEQFF.

The chain is built from TRBV27 and TRBJ1-5; tentatively, D is TRBD1 (6 bases). The CDR3 is 15 residues long. Germline V gene lookup returns CDR1 MNHEY and CDR2 SMNVEV (reference sequence). Trimming took off 2 bases at V and 0 bases at J, with 8 bases between the two ends. In nucleotides, the CDR3 is TGTGCCAGCAGTTTAGGACAGTTTAGCAATCAGCCCCAGCATTTT. Protein sequence: CASSLGQFSNQPQHF.

CDR3 region: CSAPRGAGYTF. In DNA form, the CDR3 reads TGCAGTGCACCGAGGGGGGCTGGCTACACCTTC. The chain is built from TRBV20-1 and TRBJ1-2, with D tentatively TRBD1 (6 bases). CDR3 length: 11 residues. The V gene's germline CDR1 is DFQATT and CDR2 SNEGSKA (reference sequence). V lost 6 bases, J lost 7 bases, and 12 bases lay in between.

The rearrangement links TRBV9 to TRBJ2-7, with 7 bases that match TRBD1. This CDR3 spans 14 amino acids. The germline CDR1 and CDR2 sequences are SGDLS and YYNGEE. V lost 4 bases to trimming and J lost 2 bases; unmatched junction nucleotides: 6. CDR3: CASSPRDSPYEQYF. The CDR3, as DNA: TGTGCCAGCAGCCCCCGGGACAGTCCCTACGAGCAGTACTTC.

The gene calls are TRBV7-3 and TRBJ1-1; 9 positions match TRBD1. The CDR3 has 14 amino acids. From germline, CDR1 is SGHTA and CDR2 FQGTGA. V shed 4 bases and J 9 bases; nucleotides not matched to a gene: 9. CDR3 sequence reads: CASSSTPGTGQAFF. The CDR3 bases are TGTGCCAGCAGCTCCACTCCCGGGACAGGGCAAGCTTTCTTT.

This chain joins TRBV7-9 and TRBJ2-7; 7 bases fit TRBD1. This CDR3 contains 15 residues. From germline, CDR1 is SEHNR and CDR2 FQNEAQ (reference sequence). V gave up 6 bases and J gave up 2 bases; unmatched junction bases: 10. The CDR3 bases are TGTGCCAGCAGTTCGTCGCCGGGACAGACCTACGAGCAGTACTTC. This gives the protein CASSSSPGQTYEQYF.

In its sample, this clone was seen once. The V gene is TRBV4-1, the J gene TRBJ2-1; 11 bases map to TRBD1. CDR1 is MGHRA, CDR2 YSYEKL, per germline. This CDR3 is 15 amino acids long. V shed 4 bases and J 5 bases; nucleotides not matched to a gene: 4. Written as DNA, the CDR3 is TGCGCCAGCAGCCCCGGACAGGGGGCGAACAATGAGCAGTTCTTC. Protein product: CASSPGQGANNEQFF.

J is TRBJ1-5 and V is TRBV7-9; D gene ambiguous. CDR3 length: 12 amino acids. From germline, CDR1 is SEHNR and CDR2 FQNEAQ (reference sequence). Trimming took off 2 bases at V and 7 bases at J, with 6 bases between the two ends. CDR3 nucleotide sequence: TGTGCCAGCAGCTTATATGAGCAGCCCCAGCATTTT. Its translation is CASSLYEQPQHF. Looking up the rest from reference TRBV7-9 and TRBJ1-5 gives the full variable domain: DTGVSQNPRHKITKRGQNVTFRCDPISEHNRLYWYRQTLGQGPEFLTYFQNEAQLEKSRLLSDRFSAERPKGSFSTLEIQRTEQGDSAMYLCASSLYEQPQHFGDGTRLSIL.

V is TRBV7-2 and J is TRBJ1-1; no clear D gene. The CDR3 runs to 14 residues. The germline V and J ends were trimmed by 1 base and 0 bases, with 6 bases remaining between them. Germline values: CDR1 SGHTA, CDR2 FQGNSA. CDR3 loop: CASSLVLLNTEAFF. For the CDR3, the DNA is TGTGCCAGCAGCTTAGTTTTGCTGAACACTGAAGCTTTCTTT.

The J gene is TRBJ1-1, the V gene TRBV13, with 7 nucleotides matching TRBD1. The germline gives CDR1 PRHDT, CDR2 FYEKMQ (reference sequence). This CDR3 region has 14 residues. Trimming took 5 bases from V and 6 from J; bases not matched to a gene: 9. The CDR3 DNA is TGTGCCAGCAGCGCCCCTGGACAGGACCCTGAAGCTTTCTTT. Translating gives CASSAPGQDPEAFF.

This clone was seen a single time. The chain links TRBV5-1 to TRBJ2-7; no firm D call. CDR1 and CDR2 (germline): SGHRS, YFSETQ. The CDR3 is 13 amino acids. V shed 3 bases and J shed 1 base, with 8 bases lying between them. In nucleotides, the CDR3 is TGCGCCAGCAGCTACAGCGTATCCTACGAGCAGTACTTC. As protein: CASSYSVSYEQYF.

The chain uses TRBV9 and TRBJ2-7; 8 bases align to TRBD1. The CDR3 is 16 residues long. Germline V gene data show CDR1 as SGDLS and CDR2 as YYNGEE. V was clipped by 3 bases and J by 5 bases; unmatched bases: 13. The CDR3 is CASSAVGQGARNEQYF. The DNA for the CDR3 is TGTGCCAGCAGCGCAGTAGGTCAGGGGGCGAGGAACGAGCAGTACTTC.

This chain joins TRBV7-2 and TRBJ1-3; no definite D call. Trimming pared 5 bases from V and 0 bases from J, leaving 8 bases between. CDR1 is SGHTA and CDR2 is FQGNSA in the germline V gene. The CDR3 totals 14 residues. CDR3 loop: CASSPIRSGNTIYF. Written as DNA, the CDR3 is TGTGCCAGCAGCCCAATCCGCTCTGGAAACACCATATATTTT.

The V and J genes are TRBV6-5 and TRBJ1-6, with 10 positions matching TRBD1. J gave up 7 bases and V 2 bases, and 2 bases lay outside the gene matches. The germline V gene has CDR1 MNHEY and CDR2 SVGAGI. The CDR3 is made up of 15 amino acids. The CDR3: CASSYPDRGNSPLHF. The CDR3, as DNA: TGTGCCAGCAGTTACCCGGACAGGGGGAATTCACCCCTCCACTTT.

V is TRBV29-1 and J is TRBJ1-1; possible D gene TRBD1, 5 bases. There are 11 residues in the CDR3. The germline gives CDR1 SQVTM, CDR2 ANQGSEA. Trimming shortened V by 3 bases and J by 9 bases, and 11 bases separated the two germline ends. CDR3 in amino acids: CSVDITGQAFF. CDR3 sequence (DNA): TGCAGCGTTGATATTACGGGACAAGCTTTCTTT.

V and J are TRBV6-6 and TRBJ1-4; TRBD1 might be the D (6 bases). The germline V and J ends were trimmed by 8 bases and 8 bases, with 15 bases remaining between them. Germline V gene lookup returns CDR1 MNHNY and CDR2 SVGAGI (reference sequence). The CDR3 spans 13 residues. The CDR3 reads CASQEGGREKLFF. In DNA form, the CDR3 reads TGTGCCAGCCAGGAAGGGGGGAGGGAAAAACTGTTTTTT.

The CDR3 nucleotides read TGTGCCAGCAGTTTTTCCTCAGGAGGAAGCGAGCAGTACTTC. Amino acid sequence: CASSFSSGGSEQYF. The J gene is TRBJ2-7, the V gene TRBV28; D possibly corresponds to TRBD2 (5 bases). V was pared by 3 bases and J by 6 bases, with 15 bases between. The CDR3 is 14 amino acids. Looked up from germline, CDR1 is MDHEN and CDR2 is SYDVKM.

The chain uses TRBV28 and TRBJ1-1; D call uncertain. V lost 3 bases and J 0 bases, leaving 14 bases between the germline ends. CDR3 length: 16 residues. Germline values: CDR1 MDHEN, CDR2 SYDVKM. This CDR3 is CASSFSAPGMNTEAFF. The CDR3 bases are TGTGCCAGCAGTTTCTCCGCACCAGGTATGAACACTGAAGCTTTCTTT.

This rearrangement joins TRBV27 to TRBJ2-1; no firm D call. V was pared by 5 bases and J by 2 bases, with 13 bases between. Germline assignment: CDR1 MNHEY and CDR2 SMNVEV (reference sequence). The length of the CDR3 is 15 residues. Written as DNA, the CDR3 is TGTGCCAGCAGTGAAACAGACCTCACCTACAATGAGCAGTTCTTC. It translates to CASSETDLTYNEQFF.

The chain employs TRBV4-3 and TRBJ1-3; D not certain. Germline V gives CDR1 LGHNA, CDR2 YSLEER. The CDR3 covers 17 residues. Trimming pared 0 bases from V and 3 bases from J, leaving 15 bases between. The CDR3 region has the DNA TGCGCCAGCAGCCAAGATGCGCGGGGTAAGGGTGGAAACACCATATATTTT. Protein product: CASSQDARGKGGNTIYF.

The rearrangement uses TRBV7-7 and TRBJ2-1; a weak D match, TRBD1 (5 bases). This CDR3 comprises 16 residues. V dropped 5 bases and J dropped 0 bases, with 14 bases sitting between them. Germline assignment: CDR1 SSHAT and CDR2 FNYEAQ (reference sequence). In DNA, the CDR3 is TGTGCCAGCAGCCCCAGGGTTTTAAGCTCCTACAATGAGCAGTTCTTC. Its translation is CASSPRVLSSYNEQFF.

A remark on this clone: Other nucleotide sequences from this sample produce the same CDR3. The chain links TRBV30 to TRBJ1-4, with D uncertain. The V gene lost 0 bases and the J gene lost 6 bases, with 11 bases spanning the gap. This CDR3 contains 14 residues. Germline lookup yields CDR1 GTSNPN and CDR2 SVGIG (reference sequence). The CDR3 here is CAWSVGVGDEKLFF. CDR3 nucleotide sequence: TGTGCCTGGAGTGTTGGTGTAGGTGATGAAAAACTGTTTTTT.

V gene TRBV4-2 combines with J gene TRBJ2-1; 9 bases are shared with TRBD2. The V segment lost 0 bases and the J segment 9 bases; nucleotides outside the gene matches: 6. The CDR3 is 15 residues long. Germline V gene data show CDR1 as LGHNA and CDR2 as YNFKEQ. Written as DNA, the CDR3 is TGTGCCAGCAGCCAAGAGGGGCGGGAGGGTGGTGAGCAGTTCTTC. Amino acid sequence: CASSQEGREGGEQFF.

The chain is built from TRBV11-2 and TRBJ2-5, with D possibly being TRBD2 (5 bases). TRBJ2-7 matches the DNA end more closely, so the J call is doubtful. The CDR3 extends over 14 amino acids. CDR1 is SGHAT, CDR2 FQNNGV, per germline. The CDR3 reads CASSLLGSGYEQYF. CDR3 sequence (DNA): TGTGCCAGCAGCTTACTGGGAAGCGGTTACGAGCAGTACTTC.

Remarks on this clone: The germline gene is not matched at one end of the junction; a read error may be the cause. The chain recombines TRBV5-4 with TRBJ2-7; maybe TRBD2 (7 bases). Germline V CDR1 and CDR2: SGHNT, YYREEE (reference sequence). This CDR3 region has 11 residues. The CDR3 reads CASSGGAERYF. DNA for the CDR3: TGTGCCAGCAGCGGGGGGGCGGAGCGGTACTTC.

The chain combines TRBV28 with TRBJ2-7, with TRBD2 matching over 8 bases. The CDR3 is 18 amino acids. The germline V gene encodes CDR1 MDHEN and CDR2 SYDVKM. V was pared by 4 bases and J by 2 bases, with 16 bases of the junction left unmatched. The CDR3 here is CASSSRSWGSGKTYEQYF. The CDR3 DNA reads TGTGCCAGCAGTTCCCGGTCGTGGGGTAGCGGGAAGACCTACGAGCAGTACTTC.

V gene TRBV9 combines with J gene TRBJ1-5; D gene unclear. The CDR3 contains 13 residues. Germline CDR1 reads SGDLS; CDR2 reads YYNGEE. V was clipped by 7 bases and J by 1 base, with 9 bases between them. The CDR3 nucleotides are TGTGCCAGCGGTTCGGGGAGCAATCAGCCCCAGCATTTT. Translation: CASGSGSNQPQHF. The variable domain in full, completed from reference TRBV9 and TRBJ1-5, reads DSGVTQTPKHLITATGQRVTLRCSPRSGDLSVYWYQQSLDQGLQFLIQYYNGEERAKGNILERFSAQQFPDLHSELNLSSLELGDSALYFCASGSGSNQPQHFGDGTRLSIL.

The V gene is TRBV28, the J gene TRBJ1-5, with D possibly matching TRBD1 (5 bases). Trimming removed 4 bases from V and 4 bases from J, with 14 bases in between. This CDR3 region has 15 residues. Germline V lookup: CDR1 MDHEN, CDR2 SYDVKM. Here the CDR3 reads CASSSLDSRNQPQHF. As DNA, the CDR3 is TGTGCCAGCAGTTCCCTTGACAGTCGTAATCAGCCCCAGCATTTT.

The V gene is TRBV19, the J gene TRBJ1-5, with 8 positions matching TRBD1. V gave up 5 bases and J gave up 5 bases; unmatched junction bases: 8. This CDR3 comprises 15 residues. Germline V CDR1 and CDR2: LNHDA, SQIVND (reference sequence). DNA of the CDR3: TGTGCCAGTAGTCCAGAGGACAGGGATCATCAGCCCCAGCATTTT. Translation: CASSPEDRDHQPQHF.

With regard to this clone: This same CDR3 is encoded by further DNA sequences in the sample. The V and J genes are TRBV5-4 and TRBJ1-2; 7 nucleotides agree with TRBD1. J gave up 4 bases and V 0 bases, and 3 bases lay outside the gene matches. Per germline, CDR1 SGHNT and CDR2 YYREEE (reference sequence). The CDR3 length is 14 residues. CDR3 nucleotide sequence: TGTGCCAGCAGCTTGGATGAGGGGGCCTATGGCTACACCTTC. It yields the protein CASSLDEGAYGYTF.

There are a few counts of this clone. The chain links TRBV5-4 to TRBJ2-2; 7 bases match TRBD1. The CDR3 is 15 amino acids. Looked up from germline, CDR1 is SGHNT and CDR2 is YYREEE (reference sequence). J lost 7 bases, V lost 4 bases, and 10 bases had no gene match. CDR3 nucleotide sequence: TGTGCCAGCAGCCCAGGACAGGTGGCGGTCGGGGAGCTGTTTTTT. It is translated as CASSPGQVAVGELFF.